The 12 T cell receptor beta chains below come from one sample, sequenced in a study of T cells in Graves' hyperthyroidism and ophthalmopathy. The CDR3 regions of TCR beta were amplified from RNA transcripts. A set of HTBI primers served as the primers for a first-round RT-PCR of the TCR CDR3. TCRdb analysed the multiplex PCR reads with MiXCR anew, one entry per CDR3 protein. The sample consists of around 190,000 distinct CDR3 sequences, less than 20% of them appearing once. The sample consisted of blood. Every receptor here comes from a woman between 45 and 65 years old with Graves' hyperthyroidism.

There are many counts of this clonotype. The chain joins TRBV5-1 to TRBJ2-7, with TRBD2 matching 12 bases. V was clipped by 4 bases and J by 6 bases; unmatched bases: 11. Germline loops: CDR1 SGHRS, CDR2 YFSETQ. CDR3 length: 16 residues. As DNA, the CDR3 is TGCGCCAGCAGCGCCGGACCTAGCGGGAGGGTACTCGAGCAGTACTTC. This sequence encodes CASSAGPSGRVLEQYF.

The chain carries TRBV5-1 and TRBJ2-7; D ambiguous. The V end was cut by 1 base, the J end by 1 base, with 6 bases between. Germline-derived CDR1 and CDR2 are SGHRS and YFSETQ. The CDR3 contains 13 residues. The CDR3 sequence: CASSLSTSYEQYF. As DNA, the CDR3 is TGCGCCAGCAGCTTGTCAACTTCCTACGAGCAGTACTTC.

The chain uses TRBV5-1 and TRBJ2-3; possible D gene TRBD2, 5 bases. The CDR3 is 15 residues long. V lost 0 bases and J 3 bases, leaving 11 bases between the germline ends. The germline gives CDR1 SGHRS, CDR2 YFSETQ. The DNA for the CDR3 is TGCGCCAGCAGCTTGGCGGGAAGTGGGACAGATACGCAGTATTTT. It is translated as CASSLAGSGTDTQYF.

This clonotype was counted at least ten times. The CDR3 DNA reads TGCGCCAGCAGCGCCGAGGCGGGGCTAAAATCCTACAATGAGCAGTTCTTC. Translated, it gives CASSAEAGLKSYNEQFF. This chain connects TRBV5-1 to TRBJ2-1; D possibly corresponds to TRBD2 (6 bases). Germline CDR1 and CDR2: SGHRS and YFSETQ. The ends were cut back, 4 bases at V and 1 base at J, with 18 bases in the middle. The CDR3 runs to 17 residues.

This clonotype was detected many times. The chain uses TRBV3-1 and TRBJ2-1, with D hard to call. This CDR3 has 13 residues. Trimming took 2 bases from V and 7 from J, leaving 9 bases between them. Germline V gives CDR1 LGHDT, CDR2 YNNKEL (reference sequence). CDR3: CASSQRRGNEQFF. CDR3 DNA: TGTGCCAGCAGCCAACGGCGTGGAAATGAGCAGTTCTTC.

The gene calls are TRBV20-1 and TRBJ1-2; TRBD1 might be the D (6 bases). V lost 6 bases, J lost 5 bases, and 19 bases lay in between. Germline values: CDR1 DFQATT, CDR2 SNEGSKA (reference sequence). This CDR3 region has 14 residues. CDR3 sequence (DNA): TGCAGTGCCTTACGACAAACAGGGTTGTATGGCTACACCTTC. This encodes CSALRQTGLYGYTF.

This clonotype was seen repeatedly, ten times or more. The J gene is TRBJ2-3, the V gene TRBV19; 9 bases map to TRBD2. V was pared by 4 bases and J by 6 bases, with 11 bases of the junction left unmatched. CDR3 size: 16 residues. Germline CDR1 is LNHDA and CDR2 is SQIVND (reference sequence). The CDR3 nucleotides are TGTGCCAGTAGTAAGCCCGTAGCGGGAGTCGCGGATACGCAGTATTTT. This sequence encodes CASSKPVAGVADTQYF.

This chain uses TRBV20-1 with TRBJ2-7; 13 bases fit TRBD2. Germline values: CDR1 DFQATT, CDR2 SNEGSKA (reference sequence). V dropped 5 bases and J dropped 2; count of bases not matched to a gene: 15. There are 18 residues in the CDR3. The CDR3 region has the DNA TGCAGTGCTTTTACCCCCGAAACTAGCGGGAGGGAACCCTACGAGCAGTACTTC. Translating gives CSAFTPETSGREPYEQYF.

This clonotype was recorded a few times. The chain combines TRBV12-3 or TRBV12-4 with TRBJ2-2, with TRBD2 matching 11 bases. The CDR3 is 16 residues long. Unmatched junction bases numbered 6, after V lost 3 bases and J lost 6 bases. As DNA, the CDR3 is TGTGCCAGCAGTTTTAGGCCTAGCGGGAGGTCCGGGGAGCTGTTTTTT. Translation: CASSFRPSGRSGELFF.

This clonotype has ten or more counts. The V gene is TRBV2, the J gene TRBJ2-5; 11 bases agree with TRBD2. Germline CDR1 reads SNHLY; CDR2 reads FYNNEI. The V gene end was trimmed by 6 bases and the J gene end by 1 base; junction bases not matched to a gene: 4. This CDR3 spans 15 amino acids. CDR3: CASRRTSGPQETQYF. CDR3 DNA: TGTGCCAGCAGGCGGACTAGCGGGCCCCAAGAGACCCAGTACTTC.

This rearrangement joins TRBV19 to TRBJ2-1, with TRBD1 matching 10 bases. This CDR3 is 15 amino acids long. V trimming: 1 base; J trimming: 4 bases; junction bases outside the gene matches: 1. CDR1 LNHDA and CDR2 SQIVND come from the germline V gene (reference sequence). CDR3 DNA sequence: TGTGCCAGTAGTATAGTGGGACAGGGGTACAATGAGCAGTTCTTC. As protein: CASSIVGQGYNEQFF.

This clonotype came up many times. V and J are TRBV7-8 and TRBJ2-3, with 16 bases aligning to TRBD2. The junction had 10 bases not matched to a gene; V was cut back by 4 bases and J by 3 bases. The CDR3 has 19 amino acids. Germline CDR1 is SGHVS and CDR2 is FQNEAQ. CDR3 in DNA: TGTGCCAGCAGCTCCACGGCGGGGACTAGCGGGAGGGCAACAGATACGCAGTATTTT. Translation gives CASSSTAGTSGRATDTQYF.